The 29 T cell receptor beta chains below all came from one sample that was sequenced in a study of blood T cell repertoires in COVID-19. The repertoire was sequenced with immunoSEQ multiplex PCR; TCRdb's copy has only in-frame clones and lacks some. Here the sample spans about 92,000 clones, roughly 80% being singletons. Sequenced input: peripheral blood. The receptors shown here come from a woman in her sixties or seventies with acute or convalescent COVID-19.

This clone showed up just a few times. This chain connects TRBV2 to TRBJ1-5; maybe TRBD1 (6 bases). Trimming cost V 1 base and J 9 bases, with 19 bases left between them. Germline-derived CDR1 and CDR2 are SNHLY and FYNNEI. The CDR3 spans 16 residues. The CDR3 sequence: CASSEVTGLVPWPQHF. The CDR3 DNA follows: TGTGCCAGCAGTGAAGTTACAGGGTTGGTTCCCTGGCCCCAGCATTTT.

The V call is TRBV28, the J call TRBJ1-4, with a weak D call TRBD1 (5 bases). Germline CDR1 and CDR2: MDHEN and SYDVKM. The CDR3 runs 15 residues. V was cut by 2 bases and J by 4 bases, with 11 bases left in between. CDR3 amino acids: CASSLGADFNEKLFF. The CDR3 region has the DNA TGTGCCAGCAGTTTAGGGGCAGACTTTAATGAAAAACTGTTTTTT.

Of note for this clone: This sample also contains other DNA sequences that code for the same CDR3. The chain recombines TRBV27 with TRBJ2-1; D not resolved. This CDR3 is 13 amino acids long. V was clipped by 5 bases and J by 4 bases, with 9 bases between them. Germline V gene sequence: CDR1 MNHEY, CDR2 SMNVEV (reference sequence). CDR3 bases: TGTGCCAGCAGTCCGACTGGTTACAATGAGCAGTTCTTC. It encodes CASSPTGYNEQFF.

The chain uses TRBV28 and TRBJ2-7; 8 bases fit TRBD2. This CDR3 spans 17 amino acids. The V segment lost 6 bases and the J segment 0 bases; nucleotides outside the gene matches: 13. The germline V gene encodes CDR1 MDHEN and CDR2 SYDVKM. The CDR3 bases are TGTGCCAGCAGCCTCCCGTCTAGCGGGTACAGCTCCTACGAGCAGTACTTC. Translating gives CASSLPSSGYSSYEQYF. The full variable domain, in which reference TRBV28 and TRBJ2-7 provide the parts outside the CDR3, is DVKVTQSSRYLVKRTGEKVFLECVQDMDHENMFWYRQDPGLGLRLIYFSYDVKMKEKGDIPEGYSVSREKKERFSLILESASTNQTSMYLCASSLPSSGYSSYEQYFGPGTRLTVT.

This chain joins TRBV5-1 and TRBJ2-5; possible D gene TRBD2, 5 bases. This CDR3 spans 16 amino acids. Trimming took 0 bases from V and 3 from J, leaving 15 bases between them. Germline V gene lookup returns CDR1 SGHRS and CDR2 YFSETQ. The CDR3 sequence is CASSLGRRLSEETQYF. CDR3 sequence (DNA): TGCGCCAGCAGCTTGGGACGGAGGTTGTCCGAAGAGACCCAGTACTTC.

The V and J genes are TRBV5-1 and TRBJ2-3, with TRBD2 identical over 11 bases. V shed 5 bases and J 4 bases; nucleotides not matched to a gene: 6. The CDR3 is made up of 15 amino acids. The germline V gene encodes CDR1 SGHRS and CDR2 YFSETQ. CDR3 protein: CASSRLAGRPDTQYF. CDR3 sequence (DNA): TGCGCCAGCAGTCGACTAGCGGGGAGGCCAGATACGCAGTATTTT.

The chain links TRBV28 to TRBJ2-5, with 9 nucleotides matching TRBD2. The CDR3 sequence is 16 residues long. The V gene's germline CDR1 is MDHEN and CDR2 SYDVKM. V was clipped by 5 bases and J by 0 bases; unmatched bases: 7. The CDR3 sequence is CASSTPTSGDQETQYF. The CDR3 DNA follows: TGTGCCAGCAGTACCCCGACTAGCGGAGACCAAGAGACCCAGTACTTC.

The gene calls are TRBV6-2 or TRBV6-3 and TRBJ2-7, with a weak D call TRBD1 (6 bases). In germline, CDR1 is MNHEY, CDR2 SVGEGT. V was shortened by 3 bases and J by 0 bases, with 9 bases between the two germline ends. CDR3 length equals 14 residues. This chain's CDR3 is CASSYQDSSYEQYF. The CDR3 coding sequence is TGTGCCAGCAGTTATCAGGACAGCTCCTACGAGCAGTACTTC.

This clone appeared once. The chain links TRBV28 to TRBJ1-5, with 8 bases fitting TRBD1. From germline, CDR1 is MDHEN and CDR2 SYDVKM. The CDR3 covers 14 residues. The V gene end was trimmed by 2 bases and the J gene end by 5 bases; junction bases not matched to a gene: 2. Here the CDR3 reads CASSLQGAYQPQHF. CDR3 nucleotides: TGTGCCAGCAGTTTACAGGGGGCTTATCAGCCCCAGCATTTT.

V usage is TRBV19 and J usage is TRBJ1-1, with TRBD1 matching over 10 bases. Germline V gives CDR1 LNHDA, CDR2 SQIVND (reference sequence). J gave up 11 bases and V 4 bases, and 10 bases lay outside the gene matches. This CDR3 spans 14 amino acids. CDR3 nucleotide sequence: TGTGCCAGTAGTAGTTTTCCGGGACAGGGGATCGCTTTCTTT. Translated, it gives CASSSFPGQGIAFF.

This chain connects TRBV6-8 to TRBJ2-1; TRBD2 matches 14 bases. V lost 0 bases and J lost 0; bases outside the gene matches: 7. Germline V lookup: CDR1 MNHGY, CDR2 SAAAGT. The CDR3 spans 20 residues. Here the CDR3 reads CASSYSGTSGGLSSYNEQFF. The CDR3 DNA reads as TGTGCCAGCAGTTACTCCGGGACTAGCGGGGGCCTGAGCTCCTACAATGAGCAGTTCTTC.

V is TRBV9 and J is TRBJ2-1, with a weak D call TRBD2 (6 bases). There are 14 residues in the CDR3. The V end lost 0 bases, the J end lost 4 bases, and 8 bases lay between the germline ends. Germline assignment: CDR1 SGDLS and CDR2 YYNGEE. CDR3 sequence (DNA): TGTGCCAGCAGCGTAGGCGGGGCATACAATGAGCAGTTCTTC. It specifies CASSVGGAYNEQFF.

This clone was seen a handful of times. This chain uses TRBV6-5 with TRBJ1-5; 9 bases align to TRBD1. The germline CDR1 and CDR2 sequences are MNHEY and SVGAGI. The V gene end was trimmed by 6 bases and the J gene end by 6 bases; junction bases not matched to a gene: 6. CDR3 length: 14 residues. The CDR3 protein is CASRPTGGSQPQHF. The CDR3 DNA sequence: TGTGCCAGCAGACCAACAGGGGGCTCTCAGCCCCAGCATTTT.

The rearrangement uses TRBV30 and TRBJ1-2; D unresolved. Germline V gene lookup returns CDR1 GTSNPN and CDR2 SVGIG (reference sequence). V lost 4 bases to trimming and J lost 4 bases, with 10 bases between them. This CDR3 region has 12 residues. CDR3 DNA sequence: TGTGCCTGGACGGGAACGTTCTATGGCTACACCTTC. Residues: CAWTGTFYGYTF.

This clone was seen a single time. The chain recombines TRBV10-3 with TRBJ1-5, with 9 nucleotides matching TRBD1. The V segment lost 10 bases and the J segment 6 bases; nucleotides outside the gene matches: 7. This CDR3 region has 13 residues. The V gene's germline CDR1 is ENHRY and CDR2 SYGVKD. CDR3 sequence: CATRGQGGQPQHF. The CDR3 DNA reads TGTGCCACCCGGGGACAGGGTGGTCAGCCCCAGCATTTT.

The chain employs TRBV28 and TRBJ2-7; 12 bases are shared with TRBD1. The junction had 5 bases not matched to a gene; V was cut back by 3 bases and J by 5 bases. The CDR3 covers 15 residues. Looked up from germline, CDR1 is MDHEN and CDR2 is SYDVKM. CDR3 DNA: TGTGCCAGCAGTTTCGCGGGACAGGGGGCTAACGAGCAGTACTTC. Its protein is CASSFAGQGANEQYF.

This clone appeared a single time. This chain uses TRBV7-8 with TRBJ2-7; 7 positions agree with TRBD1. V gave up 1 base and J gave up 12 bases; unmatched junction bases: 21. The CDR3 has 17 residues. Per the germline V gene, CDR1 is SGHVS and CDR2 is FQNEAQ. Here the CDR3 reads CASSLGAGGQPRAALYF. In nucleotides, the CDR3 is TGTGCCAGCAGCTTAGGGGCTGGGGGACAGCCCAGAGCAGCTTTGTACTTC. The full variable domain, its missing parts supplied by reference TRBV7-8 and TRBJ2-7, is GAGVSQSPRYKVAKRGQDVALRCDPISGHVSLFWYQQALGQGPEFLTYFQNEAQLDKSGLPSDRFFAERPEGSVSTLKIQRTQQEDSAVYLCASSLGAGGQPRAALYFGPGTRLTVT.

Written as DNA, the CDR3 is TGTGCCAGCAGTTTCCGGGACAGCTCTCCGCCCCAGCATTTT. Translation: CASSFRDSSPPQHF. This sequence joins TRBV6-2 or TRBV6-3 and TRBJ1-5; 7 nucleotides agree with TRBD1. This CDR3 is 14 amino acids long. CDR1 and CDR2 (germline): MNHEY, SVGEGT. V shed 4 bases and J 9 bases; nucleotides not matched to a gene: 9.

V usage is TRBV27 and J usage is TRBJ2-3, with 7 positions matching TRBD2. The length of the CDR3 is 14 residues. V was pared by 6 bases and J by 4 bases, with 7 bases of the junction left unmatched. Germline CDR1 is MNHEY and CDR2 is SMNVEV (reference sequence). The CDR3 region has the DNA TGTGCCAGCAGCACTAGCGTCGTATCAGATACGCAGTATTTT. Protein product: CASSTSVVSDTQYF.

V usage is TRBV7-3 and J usage is TRBJ2-1, with 8 bases lining up with TRBD2. Trimming cost V 0 bases and J 3 bases; bases outside gene matches: 13. The CDR3 contains 19 residues. Germline CDR1 SGHTA, CDR2 FQGTGA. Written as DNA, the CDR3 is TGTGCCAGCAGCTTAACGCCAAGCATATTAGCGGGAAGCTACAATGAGCAGTTCTTC. Residues: CASSLTPSILAGSYNEQFF.

The chain carries TRBV28 and TRBJ2-3, with 11 positions matching TRBD2. Trimming at V came to 7 bases and at J to 7 bases, leaving 4 bases not matched to a gene. The germline V gene has CDR1 MDHEN and CDR2 SYDVKM. The CDR3 loop spans 13 amino acids. Here the CDR3 reads CASIAGGPHTQYF. The CDR3 nucleotides are TGTGCCAGCATAGCGGGGGGGCCACATACGCAGTATTTT.

This clone was seen only once. The chain is built from TRBV5-1 and TRBJ1-1; possibly TRBD1 for D (5 bases). The CDR3 is made up of 15 amino acids. V lost 4 bases and J lost 4, with 17 bases in between. Germline CDR1 SGHRS, CDR2 YFSETQ. CDR3 sequence (DNA): TGCGCCAGCAGCCTCGGGGGAGCGGGGGGCACTGAAGCTTTCTTT. Translating gives CASSLGGAGGTEAFF.

The genes are TRBV28 and TRBJ1-5; D unresolved. V lost 4 bases and J 8 bases, leaving 9 bases between the germline ends. The CDR3 spans 12 residues. Germline CDR1 and CDR2: MDHEN and SYDVKM. CDR3 sequence reads: CASSSSVKPQHF. CDR3 coding DNA: TGTGCCAGCAGTTCGTCAGTGAAGCCCCAGCATTTT.

The chain uses TRBV11-3 and TRBJ2-1; 15 bases fit TRBD2. Germline V lookup: CDR1 SGHNT, CDR2 YENEEA. The CDR3 runs 15 residues. V gave up 4 bases and J gave up 9 bases; unmatched junction bases: 4. CDR3 residues: CASSSGLAGGSEQFF. The CDR3 bases are TGTGCCAGCAGCTCCGGACTAGCGGGGGGGAGTGAGCAGTTCTTC.

This sequence joins TRBV29-1 and TRBJ2-7; no clear D gene. This CDR3 has 12 residues. V was clipped by 1 base and J by 4 bases, with 8 bases between them. Germline assignment: CDR1 SQVTM and CDR2 ANQGSEA. CDR3 amino acids: CSVEGRGYEQYF. The CDR3 nucleotides are TGCAGCGTTGAAGGACGAGGATACGAGCAGTACTTC.

This clone was picked up one time. The chain recombines TRBV5-1 with TRBJ2-2; 7 bases align to TRBD1. Germline trimming cut 1 base from V and 3 bases from J; bases unmatched to any gene: 3. CDR1 and CDR2 (germline): SGHRS, YFSETQ. The length of the CDR3 is 15 residues. The CDR3: CASSLTTGDTGELFF. The DNA for the CDR3 is TGCGCCAGCAGCTTGACCACAGGGGACACCGGGGAGCTGTTTTTT.

The count of this clone is one. CDR3 region: CASSPSQGYEQYF. As DNA, the CDR3 is TGCGCCAGCAGCCCCTCACAGGGGTACGAGCAGTACTTC. This rearrangement joins TRBV4-3 to TRBJ2-7, with 7 bases matching TRBD1. The V and J ends lost 4 bases and 4 bases, in that order; junction bases with no gene match: 4. Germline V CDR1 and CDR2: LGHNA, YSLEER. CDR3 length equals 13 residues.

The gene calls are TRBV28 and TRBJ1-1, with D unresolved. This CDR3 has 16 amino acids. The V gene lost 4 bases and the J gene lost 2 bases, with 17 bases spanning the gap. CDR1 and CDR2 (germline): MDHEN, SYDVKM. The CDR3 here is CASSSGRGQLNTEAFF. CDR3 sequence (DNA): TGTGCCAGCAGTTCAGGTCGAGGGCAGCTCAACACTGAAGCTTTCTTT.

This clone showed up just a few times. The chain has TRBV7-8 and TRBJ1-5; D is possibly TRBD1 (5 bases). Germline V CDR1 and CDR2: SGHVS, FQNEAQ. The CDR3 contains 16 residues. The ends were cut back, 5 bases at V and 1 base at J, with 15 bases in the middle. CDR3 DNA: TGTGCCAGCAGCCCCCTGGGGGGGTTGAGCAATCAGCCCCAGCATTTT. It is translated as CASSPLGGLSNQPQHF. Filled out from reference TRBV7-8 and TRBJ1-5, the complete variable domain reads GAGVSQSPRYKVAKRGQDVALRCDPISGHVSLFWYQQALGQGPEFLTYFQNEAQLDKSGLPSDRFFAERPEGSVSTLKIQRTQQEDSAVYLCASSPLGGLSNQPQHFGDGTRLSIL.